This is a list of T cell receptor beta chains from one sample in a study of blood T cell repertoires in COVID-19. The assay was immunoSEQ multiplex PCR, and TCRdb's table has in-frame clones only and misses some. The sample includes over 300,000 clones, approximately 83% seen only once; the top ten take less than 2.5%. Specimen: PBMCs or T cells enriched from blood (not recorded which). The receptors derive from a man in his thirties or forties who had recovered from COVID-19. The CDR3 runs from the conserved cysteine through the conserved F or W. Each record gives: J gene, V gene, D gene, clone size, CDR3 DNA, CDR3 protein. D genes are given only for firm matches. Size is stated for part of the rows, as once, few or many counts, or as a class when the clone is expanded.

>TRBJ1-2|TRBV2|.|.
TGTGCCAGCAGTGAAATGGGGACTATGGGCGGCTACACCTTC
CASSEMGTMGGYTF
>TRBJ2-3|TRBV29-1|TRBD2|once
TGCAGCGTTCGGCGGGGGGGGCCCTCTAGCACAGATACGCAGTATTTT
CSVRRGGPSSTDTQYF
>TRBJ2-7|TRBV5-1|.|.
TGCGCCAGCAGCGAACAGGGGGAGGGCTACGAGCAGTACTTC
CASSEQGEGYEQYF
>TRBJ2-1|TRBV30|.|.
TGTGCCTGGAGTGTAAACAGCAATGAGCAGTTCTTC
CAWSVNSNEQFF
>TRBJ2-1|TRBV19|.|.
TGTGCCAGTACTCCCGCAGGGGTCTACAATGAGCAGTTCTTC
CASTPAGVYNEQFF
>TRBJ2-3|TRBV4-2|TRBD2|.
TGTGCCAGCAGCCAAGAGGCTAGCGGTTACCCCCCTGATACGCAGTATTTT
CASSQEASGYPPDTQYF
>TRBJ1-2|TRBV7-9|.|.
TGTGCCAGCAGCTTAAGAGGCGGGTTAGGCTACACCTTC
CASSLRGGLGYTF
>TRBJ1-2|TRBV5-1|.|.
TGCGCCAGCAGGGGGCAGAACTATGGCTACACCTTC
CASRGQNYGYTF
>TRBJ1-2|TRBV27|.|.
TGTGCCAGCAGCCCCTCGGGGGGCGAGTTTGACTATGGCTACACCTTC
CASSPSGGEFDYGYTF
>TRBJ1-3|TRBV7-2|.|once
TGTGCCAGCAGCTTAGCAGGGGGTAGTGGGGTAAACACCATATATTTT
CASSLAGGSGVNTIYF
>TRBJ1-2|TRBV3-1/TRBV3-2|TRBD1|.
TGTGCCAGCAGCCAAGAACCCCGGGTATTGACAGGGCGCGACTATGGCTACACCTTC
CASSQEPRVLTGRDYGYTF
>TRBJ2-7|TRBV11-2|.|.
TGTGCCAGCAGCCCCACTCGTATTGGGGTTCAGGGGTTATACGAGCAGTACTTC
CASSPTRIGVQGLYEQYF
>TRBJ1-2|TRBV7-8|.|once
TGTGCCAGCAGTGAAATCGTTAGCCAGTTCTATGGCTACACCTTC
CASSEIVSQFYGYTF
>TRBJ1-6|TRBV5-4|.|.
TGTGCCAGCAGCTGGGGGGGGCTCGTGGATAATTCACCCCTCCACTTT
CASSWGGLVDNSPLHF
>TRBJ2-3|TRBV11-2|.|.
TGTGCCAGCTCCCCCGGGACTGGGTACACAGATACGCAGTATTTT
CASSPGTGYTDTQYF